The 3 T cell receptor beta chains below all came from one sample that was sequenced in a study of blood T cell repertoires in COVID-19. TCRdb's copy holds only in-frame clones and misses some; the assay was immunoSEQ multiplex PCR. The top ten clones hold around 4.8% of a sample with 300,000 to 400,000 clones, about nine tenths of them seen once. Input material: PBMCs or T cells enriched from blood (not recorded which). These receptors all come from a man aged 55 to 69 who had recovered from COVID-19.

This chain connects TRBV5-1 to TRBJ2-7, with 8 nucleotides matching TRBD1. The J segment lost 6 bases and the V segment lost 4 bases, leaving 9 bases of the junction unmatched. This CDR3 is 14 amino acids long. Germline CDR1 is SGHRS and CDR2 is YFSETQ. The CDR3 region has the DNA TGCGCCAGCAGCGACTACGACAGGGGAAGCGAGCAGTACTTC. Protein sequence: CASSDYDRGSEQYF.

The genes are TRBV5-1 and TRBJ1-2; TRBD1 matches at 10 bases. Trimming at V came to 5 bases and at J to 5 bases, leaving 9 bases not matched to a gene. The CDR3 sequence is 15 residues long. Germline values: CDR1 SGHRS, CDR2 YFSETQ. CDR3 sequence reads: CASRPSTGGEYGYTF. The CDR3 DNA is TGCGCCAGCAGACCCTCGACAGGGGGCGAATATGGCTACACCTTC.

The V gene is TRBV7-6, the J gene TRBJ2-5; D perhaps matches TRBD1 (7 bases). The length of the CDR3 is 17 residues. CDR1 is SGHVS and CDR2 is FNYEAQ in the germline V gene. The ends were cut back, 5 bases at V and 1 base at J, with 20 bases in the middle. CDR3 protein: CASSRNRGGTAQETQYF. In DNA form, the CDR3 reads TGTGCCAGCAGCCGAAATAGAGGGGGGACAGCCCAAGAGACCCAGTACTTC.